This TCR beta chain was retrieved from a study of blood T cell repertoires in COVID-19. V dropped 1 base and J dropped 0; count of bases not matched to a gene: 11. Per the germline V gene, CDR1 is KGHSH and CDR2 is LQKENI. The CDR3 covers 20 residues. The method was immunoSEQ multiplex PCR; TCRdb's version includes in-frame clones alone and lacks a portion of them. The sample consists of about 240,000 clones, 83% of them appearing once. The sequence derives from a woman in her forties who had been exposed to COVID-19. Sequences were obtained from PBMCs or T cells enriched from blood (not recorded which). This rearrangement joins TRBV18 to TRBJ2-6; 8 bases map to TRBD1. The CDR3 loop is CASSPRWGTGISSGANVLTF. CDR3 in DNA: TGTGCCAGCTCACCACGCTGGGGGACAGGAATTAGCTCTGGGGCCAACGTCCTGACTTTC. The variable domain in full, with the rest retrieved from reference TRBV18 and TRBJ2-6, is NAGVMQNPRHLVRRRGQEARLRCSPMKGHSHVYWYRQLPEEGLKFMVYLQKENIIDESGMPKERFSAEFPKEGPSILRIQQVVRGDSAAYFCASSPRWGTGISSGANVLTFGAGSRLTVL.